The 5 T cell receptor beta chains listed next were all sequenced from one sample in a study of CD8+CD57+ T cells in acquired aplastic anemia. Genomic DNA was employed as the template in profiling TCR beta VDJ and CDR3. One entry per CDR3 protein, called by TCRdb with MiXCR from the reads. Here the sample spans 180,000 or so distinct CDR3 sequences, less than 60% being singletons. Those patients picked for sequencing had displayed CD8+CD57+ cell expansion on flow cytometry. Sequencing input: sorted CD4+, CD8+, or CD8+CD57+ T cells (not recorded which) from PBMCs. These receptors all stem from a human donor with aplastic anemia.

At least ten counts were recorded for this clonotype. This sequence joins TRBV5-1 and TRBJ2-7; 13 nucleotides agree with TRBD2. The CDR3 spans 18 residues. V dropped 2 bases and J dropped 0; count of bases not matched to a gene: 8. Germline assignment: CDR1 SGHRS and CDR2 YFSETQ. CDR3 DNA: TGCGCCAGCAGCTTCACACCTACTAGCGGGGGGGCCTCCTACGAGCAGTACTTC. Residues: CASSFTPTSGGASYEQYF.

A remark on this clonotype: This may stem from a read error, because a much larger clone lies one nucleotide away. The chain combines TRBV20-1 with TRBJ2-1, with TRBD2 identical over 12 bases. The germline gives CDR1 DFQATT, CDR2 SNEGSKA (reference sequence). The CDR3 is 15 residues long. The CDR3 reads CSAPSRASGGDEQSF. In DNA, the CDR3 is TGCAGTGCCCCGAGCCGGGCTAGCGGGGGGGATGAGCAGTCCTTC.

This clonotype was recorded at least ten times. The chain links TRBV20-1 to TRBJ1-2, with 11 bases aligning to TRBD1. The trim removed 3 bases at V and 4 bases at J, leaving 1 base unmatched. CDR1 and CDR2 (germline): DFQATT, SNEGSKA (reference sequence). The CDR3 spans 13 residues. Written as DNA, the CDR3 is TGCAGTGCTAGCGGGACAGGGGGCTATGGCTACACCTTC. Amino acid sequence: CSASGTGGYGYTF.

The gene calls are TRBV29-1 and TRBJ1-3; no clear D. The germline gives CDR1 SQVTM, CDR2 ANQGSEA. V was cut by 3 bases and J by 0 bases, with 9 bases left in between. The CDR3 consists of 14 residues. The CDR3 reads CSVDLGSSGNTIYF. Written as DNA, the CDR3 is TGCAGCGTTGATCTCGGGAGCTCTGGAAACACCATATATTTT.

This clonotype was found many times. The chain recombines TRBV6-4 with TRBJ1-3; D is perhaps TRBD1 (6 bases). The germline V gene has CDR1 MRHNA and CDR2 SNTAGT. CDR3 length equals 14 residues. The V end lost 7 bases, the J end lost 3 bases, and 13 bases lay between the germline ends. The CDR3 DNA reads TGTGCCAGCAAAACAGGGCGAAGTGGAAACACCATATATTTT. Residues: CASKTGRSGNTIYF.